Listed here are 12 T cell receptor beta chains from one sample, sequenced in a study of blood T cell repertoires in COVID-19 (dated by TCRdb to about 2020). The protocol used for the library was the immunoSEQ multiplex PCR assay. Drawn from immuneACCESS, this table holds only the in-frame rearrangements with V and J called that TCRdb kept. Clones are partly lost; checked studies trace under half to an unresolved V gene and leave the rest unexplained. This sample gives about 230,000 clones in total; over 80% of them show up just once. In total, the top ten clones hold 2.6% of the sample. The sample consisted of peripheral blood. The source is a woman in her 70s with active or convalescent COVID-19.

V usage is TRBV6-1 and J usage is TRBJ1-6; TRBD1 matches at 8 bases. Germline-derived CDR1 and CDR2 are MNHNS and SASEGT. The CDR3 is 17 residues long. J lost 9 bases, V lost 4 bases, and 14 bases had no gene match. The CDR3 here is CASSVYLGQGSGSPLHF. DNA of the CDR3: TGTGCCAGCAGTGTCTACCTTGGACAGGGCAGCGGTTCACCCCTCCACTTT.

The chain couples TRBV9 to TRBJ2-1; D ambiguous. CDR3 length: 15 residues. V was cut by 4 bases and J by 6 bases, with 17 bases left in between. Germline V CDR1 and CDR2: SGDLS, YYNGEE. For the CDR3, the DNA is TGTGCCAGCAGCCAGACGGTAGCTCCGGCCAATGAGCAGTTCTTC. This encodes CASSQTVAPANEQFF.

This CDR3 reads CAWSVHGGETQYF. The DNA for the CDR3 is TGTGCCTGGAGTGTACATGGCGGAGAGACCCAGTACTTC. This chain links TRBV30 with TRBJ2-5; no clear D. The CDR3 sequence is 13 residues long. CDR1 and CDR2 (germline): GTSNPN, SVGIG (reference sequence). Trimming removed 0 bases at V and 4 bases at J, with 9 bases between.

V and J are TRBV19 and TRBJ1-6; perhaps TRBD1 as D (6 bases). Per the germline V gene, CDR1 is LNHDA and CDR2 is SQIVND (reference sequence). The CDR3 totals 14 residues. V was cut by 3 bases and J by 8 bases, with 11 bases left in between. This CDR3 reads CASSISPGDSPLHF. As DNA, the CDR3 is TGTGCCAGTAGTATCAGCCCAGGGGATTCACCCCTCCACTTT.

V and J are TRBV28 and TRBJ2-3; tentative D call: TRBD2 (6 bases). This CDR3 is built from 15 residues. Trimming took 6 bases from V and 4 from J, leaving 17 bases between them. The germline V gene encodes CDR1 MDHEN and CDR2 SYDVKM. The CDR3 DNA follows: TGTGCCAGCAGACGCCGGAGGGCCGTGGCAGATACGCAGTATTTT. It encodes CASRRRRAVADTQYF.

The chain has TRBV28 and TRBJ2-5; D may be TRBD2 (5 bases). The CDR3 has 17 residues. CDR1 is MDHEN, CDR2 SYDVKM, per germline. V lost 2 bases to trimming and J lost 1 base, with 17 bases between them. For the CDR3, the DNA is TGTGCCAGCAGTTTAGCGGGCTACGCCACTATCCAAGAGACCCAGTACTTC. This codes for CASSLAGYATIQETQYF.

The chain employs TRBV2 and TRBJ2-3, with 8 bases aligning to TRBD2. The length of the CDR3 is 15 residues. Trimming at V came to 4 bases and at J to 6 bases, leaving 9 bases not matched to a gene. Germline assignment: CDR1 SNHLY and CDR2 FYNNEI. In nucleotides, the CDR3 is TGTGCCAGCAGTGGGGGACTAGGGGCGGGGGATACGCAGTATTTT. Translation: CASSGGLGAGDTQYF.

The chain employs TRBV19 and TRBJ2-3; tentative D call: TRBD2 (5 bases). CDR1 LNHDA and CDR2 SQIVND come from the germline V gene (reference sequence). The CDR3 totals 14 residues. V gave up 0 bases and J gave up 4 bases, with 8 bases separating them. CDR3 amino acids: CASSIDRGPDTQYF. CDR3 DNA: TGTGCCAGTAGTATAGACCGAGGGCCAGATACGCAGTATTTT. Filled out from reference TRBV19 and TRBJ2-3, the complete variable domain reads DGGITQSPKYLFRKEGQNVTLSCEQNLNHDAMYWYRQDPGQGLRLIYYSQIVNDFQKGDIAEGYSVSREKKESFPLTVTSAQKNPTAFYLCASSIDRGPDTQYFGPGTRLTVL.

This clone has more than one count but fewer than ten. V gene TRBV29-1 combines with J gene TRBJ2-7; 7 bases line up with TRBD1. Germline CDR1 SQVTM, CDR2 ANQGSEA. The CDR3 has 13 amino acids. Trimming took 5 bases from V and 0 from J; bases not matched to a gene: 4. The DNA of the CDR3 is TGCAGCGTTTGGGACAGAGACTCCTACGAGCAGTACTTC. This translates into CSVWDRDSYEQYF.

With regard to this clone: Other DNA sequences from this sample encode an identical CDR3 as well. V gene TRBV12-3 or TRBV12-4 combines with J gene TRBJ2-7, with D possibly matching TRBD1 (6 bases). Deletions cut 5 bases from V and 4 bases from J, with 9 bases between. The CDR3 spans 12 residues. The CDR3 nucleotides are TGTGCCAGCAGTCTTACAGGGTACGAGCAGTACTTC. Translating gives CASSLTGYEQYF.

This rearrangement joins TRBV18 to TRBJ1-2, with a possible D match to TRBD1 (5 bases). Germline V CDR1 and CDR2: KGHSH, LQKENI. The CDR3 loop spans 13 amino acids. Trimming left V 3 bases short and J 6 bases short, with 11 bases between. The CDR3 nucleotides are TGTGCCAGCTCACCGCAGCAGGGTAATGGCTACACCTTC. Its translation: CASSPQQGNGYTF.

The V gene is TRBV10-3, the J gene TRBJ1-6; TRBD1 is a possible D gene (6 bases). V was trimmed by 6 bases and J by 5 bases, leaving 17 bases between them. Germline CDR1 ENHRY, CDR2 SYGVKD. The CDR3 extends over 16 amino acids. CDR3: CAISLGGAGNNSPLHF. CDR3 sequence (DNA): TGTGCCATCAGCTTGGGGGGGGCAGGGAATAATTCACCCCTCCACTTT.